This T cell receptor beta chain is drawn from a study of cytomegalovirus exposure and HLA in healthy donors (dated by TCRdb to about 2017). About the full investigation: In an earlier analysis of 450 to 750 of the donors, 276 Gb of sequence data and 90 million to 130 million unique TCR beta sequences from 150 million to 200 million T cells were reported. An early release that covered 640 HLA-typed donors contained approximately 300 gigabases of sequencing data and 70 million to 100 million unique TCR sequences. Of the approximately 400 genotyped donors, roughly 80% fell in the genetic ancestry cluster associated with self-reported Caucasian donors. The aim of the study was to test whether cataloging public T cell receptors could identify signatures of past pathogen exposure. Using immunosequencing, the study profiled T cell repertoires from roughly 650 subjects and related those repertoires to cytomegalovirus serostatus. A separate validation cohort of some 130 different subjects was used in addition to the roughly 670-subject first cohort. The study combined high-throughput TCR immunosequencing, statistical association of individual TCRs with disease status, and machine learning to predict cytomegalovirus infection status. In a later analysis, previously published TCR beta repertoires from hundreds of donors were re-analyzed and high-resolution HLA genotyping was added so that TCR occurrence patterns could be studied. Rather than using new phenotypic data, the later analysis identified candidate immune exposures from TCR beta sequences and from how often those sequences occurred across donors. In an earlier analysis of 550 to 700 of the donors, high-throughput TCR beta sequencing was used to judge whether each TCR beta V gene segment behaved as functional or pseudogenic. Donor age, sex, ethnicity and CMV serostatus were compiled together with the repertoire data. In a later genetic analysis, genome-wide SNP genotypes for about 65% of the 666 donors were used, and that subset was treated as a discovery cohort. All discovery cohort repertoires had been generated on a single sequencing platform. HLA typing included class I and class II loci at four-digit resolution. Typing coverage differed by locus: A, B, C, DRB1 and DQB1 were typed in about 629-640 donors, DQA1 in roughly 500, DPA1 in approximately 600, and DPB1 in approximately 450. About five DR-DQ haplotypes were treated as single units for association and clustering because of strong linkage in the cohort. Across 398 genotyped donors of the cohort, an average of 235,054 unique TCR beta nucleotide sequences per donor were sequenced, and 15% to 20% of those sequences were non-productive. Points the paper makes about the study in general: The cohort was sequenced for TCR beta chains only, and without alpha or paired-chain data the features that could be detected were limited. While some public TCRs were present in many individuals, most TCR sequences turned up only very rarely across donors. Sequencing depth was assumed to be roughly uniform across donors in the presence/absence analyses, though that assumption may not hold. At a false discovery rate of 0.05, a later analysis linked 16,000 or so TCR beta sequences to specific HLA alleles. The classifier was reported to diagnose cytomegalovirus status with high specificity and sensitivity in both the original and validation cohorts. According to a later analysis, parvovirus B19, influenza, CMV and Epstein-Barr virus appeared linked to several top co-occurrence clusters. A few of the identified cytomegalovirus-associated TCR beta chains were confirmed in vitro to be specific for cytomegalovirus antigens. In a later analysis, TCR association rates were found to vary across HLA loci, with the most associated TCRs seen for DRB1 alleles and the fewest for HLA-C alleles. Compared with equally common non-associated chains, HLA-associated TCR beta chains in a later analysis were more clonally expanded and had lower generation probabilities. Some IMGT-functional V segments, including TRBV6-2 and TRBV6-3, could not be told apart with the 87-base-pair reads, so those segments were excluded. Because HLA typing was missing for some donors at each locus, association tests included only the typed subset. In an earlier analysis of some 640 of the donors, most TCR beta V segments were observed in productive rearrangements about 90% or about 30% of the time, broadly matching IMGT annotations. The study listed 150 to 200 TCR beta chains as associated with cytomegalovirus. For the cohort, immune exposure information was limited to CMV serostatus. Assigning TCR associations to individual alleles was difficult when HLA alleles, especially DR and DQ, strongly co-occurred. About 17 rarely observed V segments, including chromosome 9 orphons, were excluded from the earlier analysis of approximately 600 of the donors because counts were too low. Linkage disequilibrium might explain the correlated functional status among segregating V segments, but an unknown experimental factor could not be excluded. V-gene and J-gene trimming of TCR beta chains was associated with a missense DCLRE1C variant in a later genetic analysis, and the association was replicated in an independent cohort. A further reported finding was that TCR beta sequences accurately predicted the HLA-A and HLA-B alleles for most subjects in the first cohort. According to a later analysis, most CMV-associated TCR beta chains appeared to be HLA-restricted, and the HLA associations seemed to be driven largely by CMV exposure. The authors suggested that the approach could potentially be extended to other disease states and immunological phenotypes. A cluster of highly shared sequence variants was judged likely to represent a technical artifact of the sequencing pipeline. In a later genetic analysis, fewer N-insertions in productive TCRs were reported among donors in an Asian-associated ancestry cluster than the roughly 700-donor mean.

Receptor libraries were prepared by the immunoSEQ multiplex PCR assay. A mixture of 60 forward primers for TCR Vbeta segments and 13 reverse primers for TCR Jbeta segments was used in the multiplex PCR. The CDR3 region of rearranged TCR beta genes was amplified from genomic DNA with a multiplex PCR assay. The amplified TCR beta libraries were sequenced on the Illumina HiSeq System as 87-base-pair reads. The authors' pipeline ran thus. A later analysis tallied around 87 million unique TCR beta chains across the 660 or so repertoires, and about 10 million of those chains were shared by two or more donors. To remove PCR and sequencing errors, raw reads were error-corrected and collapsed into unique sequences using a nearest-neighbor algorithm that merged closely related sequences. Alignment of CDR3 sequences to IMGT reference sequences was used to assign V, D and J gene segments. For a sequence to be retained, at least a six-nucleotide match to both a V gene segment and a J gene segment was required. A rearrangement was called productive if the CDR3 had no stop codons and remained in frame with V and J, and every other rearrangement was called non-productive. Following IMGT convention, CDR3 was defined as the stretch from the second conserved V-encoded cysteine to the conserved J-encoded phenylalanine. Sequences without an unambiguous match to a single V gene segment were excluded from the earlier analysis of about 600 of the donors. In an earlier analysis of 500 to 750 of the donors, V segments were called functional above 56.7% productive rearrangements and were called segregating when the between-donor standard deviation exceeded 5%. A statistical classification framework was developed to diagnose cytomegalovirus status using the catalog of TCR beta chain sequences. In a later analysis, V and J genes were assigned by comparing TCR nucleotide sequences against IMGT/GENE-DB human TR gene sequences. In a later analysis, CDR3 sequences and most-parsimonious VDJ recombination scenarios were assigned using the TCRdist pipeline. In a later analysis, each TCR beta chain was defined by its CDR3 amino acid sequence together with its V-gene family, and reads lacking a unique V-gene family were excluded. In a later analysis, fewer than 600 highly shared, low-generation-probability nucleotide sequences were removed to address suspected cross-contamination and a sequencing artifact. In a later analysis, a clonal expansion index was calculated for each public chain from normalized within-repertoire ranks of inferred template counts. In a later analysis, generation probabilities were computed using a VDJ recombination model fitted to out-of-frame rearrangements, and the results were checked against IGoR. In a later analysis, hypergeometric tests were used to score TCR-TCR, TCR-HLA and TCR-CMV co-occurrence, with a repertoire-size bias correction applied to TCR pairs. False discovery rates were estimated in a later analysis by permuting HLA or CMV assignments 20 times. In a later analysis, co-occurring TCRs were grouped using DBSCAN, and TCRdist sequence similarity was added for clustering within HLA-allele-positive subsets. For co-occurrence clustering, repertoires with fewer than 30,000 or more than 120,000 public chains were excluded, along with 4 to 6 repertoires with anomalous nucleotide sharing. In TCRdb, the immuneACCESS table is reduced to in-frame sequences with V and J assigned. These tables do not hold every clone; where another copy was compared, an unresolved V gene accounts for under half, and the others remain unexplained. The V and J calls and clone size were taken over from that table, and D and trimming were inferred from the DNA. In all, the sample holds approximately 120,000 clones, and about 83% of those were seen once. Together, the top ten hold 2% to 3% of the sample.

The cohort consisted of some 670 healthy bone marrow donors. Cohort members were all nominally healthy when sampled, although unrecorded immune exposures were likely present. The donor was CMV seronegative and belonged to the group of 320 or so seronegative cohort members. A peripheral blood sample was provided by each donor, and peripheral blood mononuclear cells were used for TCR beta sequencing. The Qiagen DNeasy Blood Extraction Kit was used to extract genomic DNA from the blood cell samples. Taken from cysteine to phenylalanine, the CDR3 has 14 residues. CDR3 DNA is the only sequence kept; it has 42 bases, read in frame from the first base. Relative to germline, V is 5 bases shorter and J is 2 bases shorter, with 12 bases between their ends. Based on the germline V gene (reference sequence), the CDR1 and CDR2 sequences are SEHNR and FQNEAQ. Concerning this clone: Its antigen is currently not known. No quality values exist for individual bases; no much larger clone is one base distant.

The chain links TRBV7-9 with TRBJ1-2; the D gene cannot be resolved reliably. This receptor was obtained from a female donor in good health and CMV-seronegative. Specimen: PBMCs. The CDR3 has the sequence CASSTTPKNYGYTF. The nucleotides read TGTGCCAGCAGCACGACACCCAAGAACTATGGCTACACCTTC.